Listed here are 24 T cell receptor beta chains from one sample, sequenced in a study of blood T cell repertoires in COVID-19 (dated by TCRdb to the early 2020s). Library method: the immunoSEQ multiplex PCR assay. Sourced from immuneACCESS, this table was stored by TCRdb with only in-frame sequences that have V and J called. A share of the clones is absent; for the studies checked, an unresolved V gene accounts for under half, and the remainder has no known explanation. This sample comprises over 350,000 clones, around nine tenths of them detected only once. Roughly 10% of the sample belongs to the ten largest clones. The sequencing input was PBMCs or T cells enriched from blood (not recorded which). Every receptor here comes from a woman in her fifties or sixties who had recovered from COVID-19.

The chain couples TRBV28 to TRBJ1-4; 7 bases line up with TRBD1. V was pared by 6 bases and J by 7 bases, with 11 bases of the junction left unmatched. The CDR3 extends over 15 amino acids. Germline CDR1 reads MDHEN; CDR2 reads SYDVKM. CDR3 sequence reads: CASRPFGTEFEKLFF. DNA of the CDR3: TGTGCCAGCAGACCCTTCGGGACAGAGTTTGAAAAACTGTTTTTT.

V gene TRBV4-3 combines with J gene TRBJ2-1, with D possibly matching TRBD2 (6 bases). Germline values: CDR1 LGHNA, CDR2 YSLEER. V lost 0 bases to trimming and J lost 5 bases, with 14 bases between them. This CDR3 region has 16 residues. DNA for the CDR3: TGCGCCAGCAGCCAAGAGGGCGGACTAACCAACAATGAGCAGTTCTTC. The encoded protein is CASSQEGGLTNNEQFF.

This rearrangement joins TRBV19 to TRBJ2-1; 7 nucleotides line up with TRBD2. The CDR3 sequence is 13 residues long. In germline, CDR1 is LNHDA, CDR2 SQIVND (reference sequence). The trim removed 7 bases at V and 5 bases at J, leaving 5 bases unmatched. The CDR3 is CASTPSGNNEQFF. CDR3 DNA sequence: TGTGCCAGTACCCCTAGCGGAAACAATGAGCAGTTCTTC.

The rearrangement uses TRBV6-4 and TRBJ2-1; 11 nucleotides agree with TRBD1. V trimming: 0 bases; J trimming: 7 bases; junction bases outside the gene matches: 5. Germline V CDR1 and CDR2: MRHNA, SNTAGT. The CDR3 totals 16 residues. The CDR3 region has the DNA TGTGCCAGCAGTGACTCAGCGGGACAGGGGGGGAATGAGCAGTTCTTC. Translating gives CASSDSAGQGGNEQFF.

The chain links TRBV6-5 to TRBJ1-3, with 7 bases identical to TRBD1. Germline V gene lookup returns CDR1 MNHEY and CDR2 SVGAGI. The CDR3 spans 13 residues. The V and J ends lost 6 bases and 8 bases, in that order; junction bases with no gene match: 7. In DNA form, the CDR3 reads TGTGCCAGCAGGGGACAGACAGTGGACACCATATATTTT. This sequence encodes CASRGQTVDTIYF.

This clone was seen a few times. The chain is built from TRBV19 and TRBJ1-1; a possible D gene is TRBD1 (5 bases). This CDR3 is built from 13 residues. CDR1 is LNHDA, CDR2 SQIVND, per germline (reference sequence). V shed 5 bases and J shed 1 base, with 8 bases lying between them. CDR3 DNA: TGTGCCAGTAGTCTCGACAGGAACACTGAAGCTTTCTTT. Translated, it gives CASSLDRNTEAFF.

CDR3 protein: CASSQDPQANSPLHF. CDR3 DNA: TGTGCCAGCAGCCAAGATCCCCAGGCTAATTCACCCCTCCACTTT. The rearrangement joins TRBV4-2 to TRBJ1-6; no clear D gene. Germline CDR1 and CDR2: LGHNA and YNFKEQ. This CDR3 has 15 residues. V dropped 0 bases and J dropped 6 bases, with 9 bases sitting between them.

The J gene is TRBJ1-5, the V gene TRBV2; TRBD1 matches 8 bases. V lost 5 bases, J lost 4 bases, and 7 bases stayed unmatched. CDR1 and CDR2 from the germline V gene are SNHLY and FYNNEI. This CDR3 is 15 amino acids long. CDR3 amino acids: CASSTQGAPNQPQHF. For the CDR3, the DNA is TGTGCCAGCAGTACCCAGGGGGCACCGAATCAGCCCCAGCATTTT.

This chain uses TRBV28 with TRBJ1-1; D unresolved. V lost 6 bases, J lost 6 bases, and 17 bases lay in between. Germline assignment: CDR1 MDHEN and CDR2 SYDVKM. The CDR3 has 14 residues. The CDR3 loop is CASSLIGSFPEAFF. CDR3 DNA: TGTGCCAGCAGCCTTATCGGGAGTTTCCCTGAAGCTTTCTTT.

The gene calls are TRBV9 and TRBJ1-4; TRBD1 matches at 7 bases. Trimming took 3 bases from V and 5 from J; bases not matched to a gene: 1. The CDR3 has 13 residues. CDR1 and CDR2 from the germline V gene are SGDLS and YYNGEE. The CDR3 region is CASSAGQNEKLFF. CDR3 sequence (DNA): TGTGCCAGCAGCGCGGGACAGAATGAAAAACTGTTTTTT.

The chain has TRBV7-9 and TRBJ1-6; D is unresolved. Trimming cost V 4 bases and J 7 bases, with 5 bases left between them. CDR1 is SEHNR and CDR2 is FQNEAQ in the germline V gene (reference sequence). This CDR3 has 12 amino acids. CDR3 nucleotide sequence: TGTGCCAGCAGCTCCCAAAATTCACCCCTCCACTTT. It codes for CASSSQNSPLHF.

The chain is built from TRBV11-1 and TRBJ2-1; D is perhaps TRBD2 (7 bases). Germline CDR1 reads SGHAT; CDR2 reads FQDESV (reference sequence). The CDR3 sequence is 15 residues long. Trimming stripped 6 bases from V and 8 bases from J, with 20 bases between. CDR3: CASRGGRGPRDEQFF. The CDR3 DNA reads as TGTGCCAGCAGGGGAGGGCGGGGGCCCCGCGATGAGCAGTTCTTC.

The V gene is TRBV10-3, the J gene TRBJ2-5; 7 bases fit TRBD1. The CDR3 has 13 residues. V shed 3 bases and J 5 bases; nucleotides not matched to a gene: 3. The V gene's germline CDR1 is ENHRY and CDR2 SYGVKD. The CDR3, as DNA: TGTGCCATCAGTGACACAGGGGTCGAGACCCAGTACTTC. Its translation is CAISDTGVETQYF.

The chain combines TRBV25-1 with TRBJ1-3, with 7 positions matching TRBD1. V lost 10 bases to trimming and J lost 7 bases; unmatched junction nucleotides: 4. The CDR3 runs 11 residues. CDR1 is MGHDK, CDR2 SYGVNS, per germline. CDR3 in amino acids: CATGGANTIYF. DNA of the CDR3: TGTGCCACAGGGGGTGCCAACACCATATATTTT.

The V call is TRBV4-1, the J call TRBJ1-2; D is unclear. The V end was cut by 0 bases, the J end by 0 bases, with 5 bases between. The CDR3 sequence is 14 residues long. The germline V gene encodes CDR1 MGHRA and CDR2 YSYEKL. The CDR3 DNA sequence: TGCGCCAGCAGCCAAGAAGACACTAACTATGGCTACACCTTC. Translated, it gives CASSQEDTNYGYTF.

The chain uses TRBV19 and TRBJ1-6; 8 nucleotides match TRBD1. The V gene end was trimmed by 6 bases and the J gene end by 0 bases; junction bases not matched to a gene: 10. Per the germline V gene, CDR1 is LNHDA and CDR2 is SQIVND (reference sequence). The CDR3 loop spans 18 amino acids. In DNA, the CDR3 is TGTGCCAGTAGGCCCCCGGTGGGGACAGGCTCCTATAATTCACCCCTCCACTTT. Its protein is CASRPPVGTGSYNSPLHF.

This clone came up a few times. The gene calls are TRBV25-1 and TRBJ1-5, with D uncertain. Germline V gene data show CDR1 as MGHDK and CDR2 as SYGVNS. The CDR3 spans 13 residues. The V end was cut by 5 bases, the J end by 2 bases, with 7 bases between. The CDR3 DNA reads TGTGCCAGCAGTCCAGGTGGCAATCAGCCCCAGCATTTT. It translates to CASSPGGNQPQHF.

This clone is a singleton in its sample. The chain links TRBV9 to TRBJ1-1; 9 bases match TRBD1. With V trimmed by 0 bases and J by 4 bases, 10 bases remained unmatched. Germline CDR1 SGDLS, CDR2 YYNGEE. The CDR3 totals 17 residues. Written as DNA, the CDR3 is TGTGCCAGCAGCGTAGATCAGCTGGGACAGGGAAGCACTGAAGCTTTCTTT. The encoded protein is CASSVDQLGQGSTEAFF.

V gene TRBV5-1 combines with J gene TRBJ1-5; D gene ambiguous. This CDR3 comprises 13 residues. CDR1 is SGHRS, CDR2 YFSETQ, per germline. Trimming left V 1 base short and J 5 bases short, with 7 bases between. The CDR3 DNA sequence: TGCGCCAGCAGCTTGTGGGGAGATCAGCCCCAGCATTTT. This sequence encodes CASSLWGDQPQHF.

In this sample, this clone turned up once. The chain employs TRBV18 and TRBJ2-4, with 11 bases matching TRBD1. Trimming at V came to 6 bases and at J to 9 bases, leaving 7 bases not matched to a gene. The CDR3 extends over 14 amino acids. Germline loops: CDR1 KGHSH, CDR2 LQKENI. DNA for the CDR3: TGTGCCAGCTCCTCAGGGACAGGGGGGATCATTCAGTACTTC. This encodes CASSSGTGGIIQYF. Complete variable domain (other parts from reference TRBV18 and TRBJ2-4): NAGVMQNPRHLVRRRGQEARLRCSPMKGHSHVYWYRQLPEEGLKFMVYLQKENIIDESGMPKERFSAEFPKEGPSILRIQQVVRGDSAAYFCASSSGTGGIIQYFGAGTRLSVL.

CDR3 region: CASSPGLYSGNTIYF. CDR3 coding DNA: TGTGCCAGCAGCCCCGGACTGTACTCTGGAAACACCATATATTTT. This chain uses TRBV5-6 with TRBJ1-3; D unresolved. The V end lost 4 bases, the J end lost 0 bases, and 11 bases lay between the germline ends. This CDR3 comprises 15 residues. Germline lookup yields CDR1 SGHDT and CDR2 YYEEEE.

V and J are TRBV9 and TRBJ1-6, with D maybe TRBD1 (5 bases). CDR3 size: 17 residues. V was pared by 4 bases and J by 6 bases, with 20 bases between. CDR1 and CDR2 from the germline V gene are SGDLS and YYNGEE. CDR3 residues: CASSTSTRAGFNSPLHF. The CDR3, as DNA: TGTGCCAGCAGCACCTCAACCCGGGCAGGGTTTAATTCACCCCTCCACTTT.

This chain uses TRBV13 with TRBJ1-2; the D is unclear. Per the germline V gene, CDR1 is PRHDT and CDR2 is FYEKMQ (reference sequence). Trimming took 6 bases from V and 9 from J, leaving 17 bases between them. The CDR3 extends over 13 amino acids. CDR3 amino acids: CASSKKAAVSYTF. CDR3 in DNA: TGTGCCAGCAGTAAAAAGGCGGCTGTAAGCTACACCTTC.

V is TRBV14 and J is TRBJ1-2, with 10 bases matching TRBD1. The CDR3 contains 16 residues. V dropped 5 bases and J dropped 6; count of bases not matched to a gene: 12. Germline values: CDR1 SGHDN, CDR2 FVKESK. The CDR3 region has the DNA TGTGCCAGCAGCTATCATACCGGGACAGGGGACAATGGCTACACCTTC. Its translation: CASSYHTGTGDNGYTF.